A single sample gave rise to the 22 T cell receptor beta chains below, sequenced in a study of identical twins. One entry per CDR3 protein results from TCRdb running MiXCR on the 5' RACE reads. The sample yields some 730,000 distinct CDR3 sequences, about 20% seen once. The same data also went into a second study, on T cells expressing NK-cell markers.

The material sequenced was PBMCs. These receptor sequences come from a woman in her late teens or twenties in good health.

This clonotype occurred a few times. The chain joins TRBV5-1 to TRBJ2-7; TRBD2 aligns across 14 bases. Looked up from germline, CDR1 is SGHRS and CDR2 is YFSETQ. The J segment lost 9 bases and the V segment lost 4 bases, leaving 3 bases of the junction unmatched. The CDR3 contains 13 residues. The CDR3 sequence is CASSLGTSGRQYF. As DNA, the CDR3 is TGCGCCAGCAGCCTTGGGACTAGCGGGAGGCAGTACTTC. The whole variable domain, remainder taken from reference TRBV5-1 and TRBJ2-7, is KAGVTQTPRYLIKTRGQQVTLSCSPISGHRSVSWYQQTPGQGLQFLFEYFSETQRNKGNFPGRFSGRQFSNSRSEMNVSTLELGDSALYLCASSLGTSGRQYFGPGTRLTVT.

The chain carries TRBV3-1 and TRBJ2-3, with unresolved D. The CDR3 spans 11 residues. Trimming left V 1 base short and J 11 bases short, with 7 bases between. Germline-derived CDR1 and CDR2 are LGHDT and YNNKEL (reference sequence). The DNA of the CDR3 is TGTGCCAGCAGCCAAGCAGGTCTGCAGTATTTT. Protein sequence: CASSQAGLQYF.

The V gene is TRBV29-1, the J gene TRBJ2-7; D may match TRBD1 or TRBD2 (5 bases each). Trimming shortened V by 5 bases and J by 6 bases, and 8 bases separated the two germline ends. The CDR3 is 10 residues long. The germline CDR1 and CDR2 sequences are SQVTM and ANQGSEA. The CDR3 DNA follows: TGCAGCGTTCGGGGACCCGAGCAGTACTTC. Amino acid sequence: CSVRGPEQYF.

On this clonotype itself: The junction departs from germline at one end; a sequencing error may be responsible. The chain links TRBV2 to TRBJ2-5; D is ambiguous. Germline V gene sequence: CDR1 SNHLY, CDR2 FYNNEI. The length of the CDR3 is 15 residues. The CDR3 here is CASGDGAWYQETQYF. In nucleotides, the CDR3 is TGTGCCAGCGGTGACGGAGCGTGGTACCAAGAGACCCAGTACTTC.

This clonotype was seen more than once but under ten times. V gene TRBV27 combines with J gene TRBJ2-7; no definite D call. CDR1 is MNHEY, CDR2 SMNVEV, per germline (reference sequence). The V and J ends lost 8 bases and 2 bases respectively, with 13 bases between them. The CDR3 has 13 amino acids. CDR3 bases: TGTGCCAGCGGAACCGAGAGGCCCTACGAGCAGTACTTC. Translation: CASGTERPYEQYF.

This clonotype was seen repeatedly, ten times or more. This chain joins TRBV12-3 or TRBV12-4 and TRBJ1-5; 9 bases are a match to TRBD1. V gave up 7 bases and J gave up 3 bases; unmatched junction bases: 7. The CDR3 extends over 15 amino acids. CDR3 protein: CASILTGGYNQPQHF. DNA for the CDR3: TGTGCCAGCATCTTGACAGGGGGGTACAATCAGCCCCAGCATTTT.

This chain uses TRBV5-1 with TRBJ2-5; D is perhaps TRBD1 or TRBD2 (5 bases each). Per germline, CDR1 SGHRS and CDR2 YFSETQ. Trimming stripped 0 bases from V and 2 bases from J, with 11 bases between. This CDR3 spans 15 amino acids. For the CDR3, the DNA is TGCGCCAGCAGCTTGGAGGGACGGGTACAAGAGACCCAGTACTTC. Translating it yields CASSLEGRVQETQYF.

CDR3 sequence: CASSYGGRDGYTF. The CDR3 coding sequence is TGTGCCAGCAGTTACGGTGGTAGAGATGGCTACACCTTC. The V and J genes are TRBV6-5 and TRBJ1-2; the D is unclear. The CDR3 runs to 13 residues. Germline V gene lookup returns CDR1 MNHEY and CDR2 SVGAGI. V was shortened by 2 bases and J by 6 bases, with 10 bases between the two germline ends.

The chain joins TRBV12-3 or TRBV12-4 to TRBJ1-4, with 7 bases that match TRBD1. CDR3 length: 16 amino acids. V lost 6 bases, J lost 2 bases, and 9 bases stayed unmatched. CDR3 in DNA: TGTGCCAGCAGCCCGACACAGGGGCCCACTAATGAAAAACTGTTTTTT. Encoded protein: CASSPTQGPTNEKLFF.

Only a few counts were recorded for this clonotype. This chain connects TRBV7-9 to TRBJ1-5, with D tentatively TRBD1 (5 bases). This CDR3 region has 14 residues. With 5 bases removed from V and 5 bases from J, the gap between germline ends came to 13 bases. Germline CDR1 is SEHNR and CDR2 is FQNEAQ (reference sequence). For the CDR3, the DNA is TGTGCCAGCAGCCCGGAGGGGTCGCATCAGCCCCAGCATTTT. This encodes CASSPEGSHQPQHF.

The genes are TRBV10-2 and TRBJ2-1, with a weak D call TRBD2 (5 bases). Trimming took off 5 bases at V and 8 bases at J, with 13 bases between the two ends. Germline lookup yields CDR1 WSHSY and CDR2 SAAADI. CDR3 size: 13 residues. The CDR3 coding sequence is TGCGCCAGCAGTCTAACTAGGATAGATGAGCAGTTCTTC. Its protein product is CASSLTRIDEQFF.

This sequence joins TRBV7-9 and TRBJ2-1; D perhaps matches TRBD2 (6 bases). Trimming took off 9 bases at V and 7 bases at J, with 19 bases between the two ends. CDR3 length: 14 residues. CDR1 SEHNR and CDR2 FQNEAQ come from the germline V gene (reference sequence). This chain's CDR3 is CASSYNSGSNEQFF. The CDR3 bases are TGTGCCAGTTCCTATAATAGCGGCTCTAATGAGCAGTTCTTC.

This clonotype was counted only a few times. This chain links TRBV6-5 with TRBJ2-7, with D perhaps being TRBD1 or TRBD2 (6 bases each). The V end was cut by 0 bases, the J end by 1 base, with 13 bases between. CDR3 length equals 16 residues. CDR1 MNHEY and CDR2 SVGAGI come from the germline V gene. CDR3 sequence reads: CASSYSGGSGSYEQYF. CDR3 in DNA: TGTGCCAGCAGTTACTCGGGGGGCTCGGGTTCCTACGAGCAGTACTTC.

A few counts support this clonotype. J is TRBJ2-2 and V is TRBV5-1; possible D gene TRBD2, 5 bases. V was pared by 0 bases and J by 7 bases, with 10 bases between. Germline CDR1 is SGHRS and CDR2 is YFSETQ. The CDR3 totals 14 residues. The CDR3: CASSLATKVGELFF. Written as DNA, the CDR3 is TGCGCCAGCAGCTTGGCGACTAAGGTCGGGGAGCTGTTTTTT.

This clonotype was detected a few times. J is TRBJ1-1 and V is TRBV7-9; no clear D gene. CDR1 SEHNR and CDR2 FQNEAQ come from the germline V gene (reference sequence). Trimming stripped 1 base from V and 7 bases from J, with 7 bases between. This CDR3 contains 12 residues. DNA for the CDR3: TGTGCCAGCAGCTTAGTTACAGTTGAAGCTTTCTTT. Amino acid sequence: CASSLVTVEAFF.

This clonotype was recorded at least ten times. The V gene is TRBV5-6, the J gene TRBJ1-1; maybe TRBD1 (5 bases). The CDR3 extends over 11 amino acids. Germline V gives CDR1 SGHDT, CDR2 YYEEEE. Deletions cut 4 bases from V and 7 bases from J, with 8 bases between. The CDR3 protein is CASSVTGEAFF. The CDR3 DNA reads TGTGCCAGCAGCGTAACAGGTGAAGCTTTCTTT.

This clonotype was recorded a few times. J is TRBJ2-5 and V is TRBV18; no reliable D call. Germline-derived CDR1 and CDR2 are KGHSH and LQKENI. Trimming removed 5 bases at V and 5 bases at J, with 12 bases between. The CDR3 sequence is 13 residues long. CDR3 residues: CASSTNSDETQYF. The CDR3 region has the DNA TGTGCCAGCTCAACAAACTCCGATGAGACCCAGTACTTC.

The gene calls are TRBV11-3 and TRBJ2-1; 13 bases align to TRBD2. This CDR3 contains 17 residues. J was trimmed by 8 bases and V by 5 bases; bases with no gene match: 12. From germline, CDR1 is SGHNT and CDR2 YENEEA. The CDR3 bases are TGTGCCAGCAGCACCCCAGAAGGACTAGCGGGAGAGGATGAGCAGTTCTTC. It translates to CASSTPEGLAGEDEQFF.

This clonotype was seen more than once but under ten times. This CDR3 is CASRMAGGSGNEQFF. The DNA of the CDR3 is TGTGCCAGTAGAATGGCGGGGGGGAGCGGCAATGAGCAGTTCTTC. The chain joins TRBV19 to TRBJ2-1; 9 nucleotides line up with TRBD2. The trim removed 6 bases at V and 6 bases at J, leaving 9 bases unmatched. The V gene's germline CDR1 is LNHDA and CDR2 SQIVND (reference sequence). The CDR3 runs 15 residues.

This clonotype was counted only a few times. The CDR3 DNA reads as TGTGCCAGCAGTGAGAGAACTAGCGGCAATGAGCAGTTCTTC. As protein: CASSERTSGNEQFF. The rearrangement uses TRBV6-1 and TRBJ2-1; 8 positions match TRBD2. Losses at the gene ends were 3 bases for V and 6 bases for J; bases not matched to a gene: 4. Germline values: CDR1 MNHNS, CDR2 SASEGT. This CDR3 has 14 residues.

This clonotype has just a few counts. The CDR3 region has the DNA TGTGCCACCGCCCGGGGGCGGAGCGAAAAACTGTTTTTT. Translation gives CATARGRSEKLFF. This sequence joins TRBV25-1 and TRBJ1-4; D perhaps matches TRBD1 (6 bases). This CDR3 is 13 amino acids long. V lost 10 bases and J lost 8, with 17 bases in between. Germline lookup yields CDR1 MGHDK and CDR2 SYGVNS.

The V call is TRBV5-1, the J call TRBJ2-3; D not resolved. The CDR3 is 14 amino acids. V was pared by 0 bases and J by 6 bases, with 11 bases between. Germline V CDR1 and CDR2: SGHRS, YFSETQ. As DNA, the CDR3 is TGCGCCAGCAGCTTGGCCTCGAGGACGGATACGCAGTATTTT. Translated: CASSLASRTDTQYF.